What follows describes a single TCR beta chain. Its target is unknown. The record originates from a study of blood T cells in healthy people across ages. This CDR3 comprises 16 residues. V was trimmed by 2 bases and J by 1 base, leaving 12 bases between them. From germline, CDR1 is MNHEY and CDR2 SMNVEV (reference sequence). Researchers isolated at least 6 million PBMCs per sample. Primers used in a second PCR of roughly 6 to 12 cycles were a sample-barcoded 5' primer and a J-beta primer mix. A single record per CDR3 protein comes from TCRdb applying MiXCR to the 5' RACE reads. The sample carries roughly 1,500,000 distinct CDR3 sequences, almost 35% recorded once. Study-wide results and caveats: Bulk PBMC profiling left naive and antigen-experienced comparisons inconclusive.

The genes are TRBV27 and TRBJ2-1; TRBD2 might be the D (6 bases). The receptor comes from a woman aged 25 to 39 in good health. The sequenced material came from blood. The CDR3 is CASSLRGGKSYNEQFF. The CDR3 nucleotides are TGTGCCAGCAGTTTAAGAGGCGGGAAGTCCTACAATGAGCAGTTCTTC.